This T cell receptor (beta chain) was identified during a study of cytomegalovirus exposure and HLA in healthy donors. In regard to this clone: As yet, its antigen is unknown.

Whole-study findings and limits: Segments of the TCR beta V type were, in most cases, productive about 90% or about 30% of the time in an earlier analysis.

The germline CDR1 and CDR2 sequences are LGHNA and YNFKEQ. Germline trimming cut 5 bases from V and 8 bases from J; bases unmatched to any gene: 11. The CDR3 contains 16 residues. The study ran its PCR with 60 Vbeta and 13 Jbeta primers. Only in-frame clones appear in the TCRdb table, and some are missing; sequencing was by immunoSEQ multiplex PCR. The table shows about 160,000 clones, with just under 80% occurring only once. The sample comprised PBMCs. The rearrangement joins TRBV4-2 to TRBJ2-4, with 11 bases that match TRBD1. This clonotype originated in a man aged 30-40 years in good health and CMV-seronegative. The DNA of the CDR3 is TGTGCCAGCAGCTCCGGGACAGGGGGTGTATTAGACATTCAGTACTTC. Translation: CASSSGTGGVLDIQYF.